Here is one T cell receptor beta chain with its context. CDR1 is SGHNT and CDR2 is YENEEA in the germline V gene. The V gene lost 1 base and the J gene lost 0 bases, with 6 bases spanning the gap. The CDR3 is made up of 14 amino acids. The source of the sample is a study of radiation and T cells in renal cell carcinoma. In the study overall: Nephrectomy followed 15 Gy stereotactic body radiation by 4 weeks.

Time point in this sample: baseline pretreatment blood. The treatment: 15 Gy SBRT to primary tumor, nephrectomy 4 weeks later. Profiling relied on immunoSEQ multiplex PCR, and the TCRdb table lists in-frame clones only, not all of them. The sample carries more than 75,000 clones, under 90% recorded once. This sequence was found in a man aged 60 to 69 with renal cell carcinoma. The V and J genes are TRBV11-3 and TRBJ2-5; tentatively, D is TRBD1 (5 bases). Sequences were derived from blood, sampled from a patient whose treatment included radiotherapy and nephrectomy. Here the CDR3 reads CASSLAGHQETQYF. The CDR3 nucleotides read TGTGCCAGCAGCTTAGCAGGGCACCAAGAGACCCAGTACTTC.